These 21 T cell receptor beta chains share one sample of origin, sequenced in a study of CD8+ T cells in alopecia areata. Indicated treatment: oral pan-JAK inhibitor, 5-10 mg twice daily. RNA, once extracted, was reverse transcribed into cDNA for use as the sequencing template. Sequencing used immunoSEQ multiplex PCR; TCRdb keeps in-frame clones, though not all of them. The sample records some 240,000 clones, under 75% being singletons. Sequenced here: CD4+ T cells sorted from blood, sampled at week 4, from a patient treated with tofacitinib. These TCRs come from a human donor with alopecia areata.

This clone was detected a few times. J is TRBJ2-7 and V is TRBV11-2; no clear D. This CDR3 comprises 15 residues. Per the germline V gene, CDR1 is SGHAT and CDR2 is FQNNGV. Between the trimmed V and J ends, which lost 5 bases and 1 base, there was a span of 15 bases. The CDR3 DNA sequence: TGTGCCAGCAGCAGGTCAGCGCAAACTTCCTACGAGCAGTACTTC. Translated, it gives CASSRSAQTSYEQYF.

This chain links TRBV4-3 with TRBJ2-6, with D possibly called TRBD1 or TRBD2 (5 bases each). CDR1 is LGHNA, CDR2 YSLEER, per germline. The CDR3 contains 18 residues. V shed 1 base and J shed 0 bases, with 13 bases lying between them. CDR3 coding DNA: TGCGCCAGCAGCCAAGCGGCAGGGAGTGCCTCTGGGGCCAACGTCCTGACTTTC. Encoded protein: CASSQAAGSASGANVLTF.

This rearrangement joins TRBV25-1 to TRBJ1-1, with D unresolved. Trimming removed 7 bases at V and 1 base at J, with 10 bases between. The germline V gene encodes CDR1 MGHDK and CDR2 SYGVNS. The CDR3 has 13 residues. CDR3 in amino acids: CASTAAQNTEAFF. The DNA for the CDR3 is TGTGCCAGCACCGCTGCCCAGAACACTGAAGCTTTCTTT.

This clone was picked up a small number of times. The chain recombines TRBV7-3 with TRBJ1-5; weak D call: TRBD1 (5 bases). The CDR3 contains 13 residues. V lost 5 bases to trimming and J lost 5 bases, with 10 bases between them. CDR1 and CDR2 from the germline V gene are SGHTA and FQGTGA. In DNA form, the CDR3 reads TGTGCCAGCAGCGAGGACAAGGATCAGCCCCAGCATTTT. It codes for CASSEDKDQPQHF.

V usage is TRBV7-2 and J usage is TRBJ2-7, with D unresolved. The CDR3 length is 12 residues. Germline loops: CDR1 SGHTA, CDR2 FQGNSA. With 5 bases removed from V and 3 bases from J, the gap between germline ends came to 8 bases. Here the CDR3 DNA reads TGTGCCAGCAGCGGCTCAGTCTACGAGCAGTACTTC. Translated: CASSGSVYEQYF.

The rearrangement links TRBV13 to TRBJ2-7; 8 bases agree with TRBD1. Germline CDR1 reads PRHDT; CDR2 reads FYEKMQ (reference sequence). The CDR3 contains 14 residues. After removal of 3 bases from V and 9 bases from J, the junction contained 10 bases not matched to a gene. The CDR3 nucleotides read TGTGCCAGCAGCTTCCGACAGGGGTCTTTGGGGCAGTACTTC. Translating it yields CASSFRQGSLGQYF. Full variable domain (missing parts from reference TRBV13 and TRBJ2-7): AAGVIQSPRHLIKEKRETATLKCYPIPRHDTVYWYQQGPGQDPQFLISFYEKMQSDKGSIPDRFSAQQFSDYHSELNMSSLELGDSALYFCASSFRQGSLGQYFGPGTRLTVT.

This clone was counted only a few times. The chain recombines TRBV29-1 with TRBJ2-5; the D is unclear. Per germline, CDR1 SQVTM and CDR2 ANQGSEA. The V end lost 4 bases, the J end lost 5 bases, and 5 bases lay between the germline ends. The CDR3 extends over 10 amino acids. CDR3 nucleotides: TGCAGCGTTGCAAAGGAGACCCAGTACTTC. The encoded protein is CSVAKETQYF.

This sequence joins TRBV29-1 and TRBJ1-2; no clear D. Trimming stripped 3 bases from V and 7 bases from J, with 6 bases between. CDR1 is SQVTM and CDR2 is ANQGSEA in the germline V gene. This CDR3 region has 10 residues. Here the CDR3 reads CSVEGFGYTF. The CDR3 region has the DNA TGCAGCGTTGAGGGGTTTGGCTACACCTTC.

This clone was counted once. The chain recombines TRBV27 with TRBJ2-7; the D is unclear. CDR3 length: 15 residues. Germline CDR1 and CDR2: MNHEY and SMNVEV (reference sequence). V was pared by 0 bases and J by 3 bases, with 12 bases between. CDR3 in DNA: TGTGCCAGCAGTTTATCGTGGACCGCGTTCTACGAGCAGTACTTC. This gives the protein CASSLSWTAFYEQYF.

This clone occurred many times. CDR3 residues: CASSGWKASPWNNEQFF. In DNA, the CDR3 is TGTGCCAGCAGTGGTTGGAAGGCTTCCCCTTGGAACAATGAGCAGTTCTTC. J is TRBJ2-1 and V is TRBV2; no firm D call. The CDR3 is 17 amino acids. The V end was cut by 4 bases, the J end by 5 bases, with 21 bases between. CDR1 is SNHLY and CDR2 is FYNNEI in the germline V gene.

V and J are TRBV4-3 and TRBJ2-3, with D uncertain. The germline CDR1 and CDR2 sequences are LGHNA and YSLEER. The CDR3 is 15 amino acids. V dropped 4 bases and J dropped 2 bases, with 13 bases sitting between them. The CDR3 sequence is CASSRRHLNTDTQYF. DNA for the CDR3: TGCGCCAGCAGCCGTCGTCACCTCAACACAGATACGCAGTATTTT.

This CDR3 is CASSSIRSTDTQYF. The CDR3 DNA reads TGTGCCAGCAGTTCCATCAGGAGCACAGATACGCAGTATTTT. The chain has TRBV27 and TRBJ2-3; D gene unclear. This CDR3 has 14 residues. Germline assignment: CDR1 MNHEY and CDR2 SMNVEV (reference sequence). The V gene lost 4 bases and the J gene lost 0 bases, with 8 bases spanning the gap.

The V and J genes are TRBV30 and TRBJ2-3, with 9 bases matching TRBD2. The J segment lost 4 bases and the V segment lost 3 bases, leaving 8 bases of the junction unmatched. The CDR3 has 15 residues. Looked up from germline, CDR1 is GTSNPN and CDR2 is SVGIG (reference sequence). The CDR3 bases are TGTGCCTGGAGCTGGGTAGCGGGGGCTGCAGATACGCAGTATTTT. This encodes CAWSWVAGAADTQYF. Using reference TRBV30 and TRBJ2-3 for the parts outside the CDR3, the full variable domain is SQTIHQWPATLVQPVGSPLSLECTVEGTSNPNLYWYRQAAGRGLQLLFYSVGIGQISSEVPQNLSASRPQDRQFILSSKKLLLSDSGFYLCAWSWVAGAADTQYFGPGTRLTVL.

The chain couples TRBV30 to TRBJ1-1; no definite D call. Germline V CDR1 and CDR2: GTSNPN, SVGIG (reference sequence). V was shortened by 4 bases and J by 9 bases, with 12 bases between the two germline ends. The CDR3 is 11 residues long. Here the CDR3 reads CAWTRREQAFF. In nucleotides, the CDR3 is TGTGCCTGGACCCGTCGGGAACAAGCTTTCTTT. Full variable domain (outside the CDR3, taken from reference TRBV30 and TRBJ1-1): SQTIHQWPATLVQPVGSPLSLECTVEGTSNPNLYWYRQAAGRGLQLLFYSVGIGQISSEVPQNLSASRPQDRQFILSSKKLLLSDSGFYLCAWTRREQAFFGQGTRLTVV.

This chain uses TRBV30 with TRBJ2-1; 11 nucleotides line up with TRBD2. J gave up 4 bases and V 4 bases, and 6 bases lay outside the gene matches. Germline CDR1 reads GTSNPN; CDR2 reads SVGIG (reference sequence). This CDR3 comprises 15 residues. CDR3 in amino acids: CAWIAGGRAYNEQFF. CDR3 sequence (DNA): TGTGCCTGGATAGCGGGGGGGCGAGCTTACAATGAGCAGTTCTTC. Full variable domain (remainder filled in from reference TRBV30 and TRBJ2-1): SQTIHQWPATLVQPVGSPLSLECTVEGTSNPNLYWYRQAAGRGLQLLFYSVGIGQISSEVPQNLSASRPQDRQFILSSKKLLLSDSGFYLCAWIAGGRAYNEQFFGPGTRLTVL.

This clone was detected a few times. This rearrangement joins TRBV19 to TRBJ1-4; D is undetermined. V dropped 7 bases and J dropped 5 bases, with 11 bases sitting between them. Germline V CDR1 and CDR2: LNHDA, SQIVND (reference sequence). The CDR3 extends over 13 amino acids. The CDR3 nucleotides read TGTGCCAGTAAAGAGACGGTAAATGAAAAACTGTTTTTT. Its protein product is CASKETVNEKLFF.

The CDR3, as DNA: TGCAGCGTTGTGGGAAGTCGGAGCACTGAAGCTTTCTTT. Amino acid sequence: CSVVGSRSTEAFF. The V and J genes are TRBV29-1 and TRBJ1-1; D unclear. The germline V gene encodes CDR1 SQVTM and CDR2 ANQGSEA. V was trimmed by 4 bases and J by 4 bases, leaving 13 bases between them. The CDR3 consists of 13 residues. The whole variable domain, remainder taken from reference TRBV29-1 and TRBJ1-1, is SAVISQKPSRDICQRGTSLTIQCQVDSQVTMMFWYRQQPGQSLTLIATANQGSEATYESGFVIDKFPISRPNLTFSTLTVSNMSPEDSSIYLCSVVGSRSTEAFFGQGTRLTVV.

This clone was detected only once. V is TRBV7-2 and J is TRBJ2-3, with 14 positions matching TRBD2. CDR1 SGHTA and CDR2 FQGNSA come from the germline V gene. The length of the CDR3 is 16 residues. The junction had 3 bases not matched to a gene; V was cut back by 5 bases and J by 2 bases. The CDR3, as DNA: TGTGCCAGCAGCCGGACTAGCGGGGGGATCACAGATACGCAGTATTTT. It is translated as CASSRTSGGITDTQYF.

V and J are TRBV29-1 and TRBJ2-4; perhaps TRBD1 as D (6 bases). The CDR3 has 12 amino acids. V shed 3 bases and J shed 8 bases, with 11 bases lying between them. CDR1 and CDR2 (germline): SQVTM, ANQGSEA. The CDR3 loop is CSVEAGAYIQYF. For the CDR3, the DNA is TGCAGCGTTGAGGCAGGGGCTTACATTCAGTACTTC.

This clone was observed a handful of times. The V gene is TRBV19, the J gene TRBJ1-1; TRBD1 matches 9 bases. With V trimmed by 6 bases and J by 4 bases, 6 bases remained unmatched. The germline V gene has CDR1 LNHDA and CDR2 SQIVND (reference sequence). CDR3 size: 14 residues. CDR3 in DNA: TGTGCCAGTAGGATGGAGACAGGGGGCACTGAAGCTTTCTTT. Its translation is CASRMETGGTEAFF.

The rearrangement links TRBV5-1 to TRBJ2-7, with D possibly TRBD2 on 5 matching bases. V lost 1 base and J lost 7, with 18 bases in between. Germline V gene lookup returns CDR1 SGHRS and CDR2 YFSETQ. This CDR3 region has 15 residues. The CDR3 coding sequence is TGCGCCAGCAGCTTGACTGGGAAAGGTTCGGGAGAGCAGTACTTC. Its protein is CASSLTGKGSGEQYF.